These 11 T cell receptor beta chains were sequenced from one sample in a study of regulatory T cells in long-lasting Graves disease. Construction of TCR beta libraries relied on iRepertoire HTBI primers and on Arm-PCR targeting CDR3 regions. TCRdb passed the multiplex PCR reads through MiXCR, listing each CDR3 protein once. This sample has approximately 250,000 distinct CDR3 sequences; around 17% occur once, and the top ten carry more than 20%. Described time point: newly diagnosed GD, antithyroid drugs for less than 3 months. There was RNA extracted from PBMCs, and the TCR library was made from it. The starting material was peripheral blood mononuclear cells (PBMCs), obtained at new diagnosis, from a patient treated with antithyroid drugs. These receptors were taken from a female donor with Graves disease.

This clonotype was recorded at least ten times. The chain joins TRBV15 to TRBJ1-1; D is unresolved. The germline V gene encodes CDR1 LNHNV and CDR2 YYDKDF (reference sequence). The V gene lost 3 bases and the J gene lost 5 bases, with 13 bases spanning the gap. This CDR3 is 14 amino acids long. This CDR3 is CATSSLISRTEAFF. CDR3 nucleotide sequence: TGTGCCACCAGCAGCTTAATATCGAGGACTGAAGCTTTCTTT.

The V call is TRBV2, the J call TRBJ2-7, with no clear D. There are 13 residues in the CDR3. CDR1 is SNHLY and CDR2 is FYNNEI in the germline V gene. Trimming removed 6 bases at V and 4 bases at J, with 13 bases between. CDR3 DNA sequence: TGTGCCAGCAGCAGTACTTTATCTTACGAGCAGTACTTC. Translation gives CASSSTLSYEQYF. The full variable domain, rest sourced from reference TRBV2 and TRBJ2-7, is EPEVTQTPSHQVTQMGQEVILRCVPISNHLYFYWYRQILGQKVEFLVSFYNNEISEKSEIFDDQFSVERPDGSNFTLKIRSTKLEDSAMYFCASSSTLSYEQYFGPGTRLTVT.

This clonotype has more than one count but fewer than ten. One base separates it from a far larger clone, so it is likely a read error. The chain recombines TRBV11-2 with TRBJ2-3; 9 bases fit TRBD1. The J call may not be correct, given that the DNA end is closer to TRBJ1-5. Germline assignment: CDR1 SGHAT and CDR2 FQNNGV. The length of the CDR3 is 16 residues. CDR3 DNA: TGTGCCAGCAGTCTACTATGGACAGGGGACACAGATACGCAGCATTTT. Translation: CASSLLWTGDTDTQHF.

This clonotype was counted a single time. V is TRBV2 and J is TRBJ1-1, with a tentative D call TRBD1 (6 bases). Trimming left V 2 bases short and J 0 bases short, with 10 bases between. The germline CDR1 and CDR2 sequences are SNHLY and FYNNEI. CDR3 size: 15 residues. CDR3 DNA: TGTGCCAGCAGTGAAATAGGACAGATGAACACTGAAGCTTTCTTT. It yields the protein CASSEIGQMNTEAFF. Variable domain in full (rest from reference TRBV2 and TRBJ1-1): EPEVTQTPSHQVTQMGQEVILRCVPISNHLYFYWYRQILGQKVEFLVSFYNNEISEKSEIFDDQFSVERPDGSNFTLKIRSTKLEDSAMYFCASSEIGQMNTEAFFGQGTRLTVV.

V is TRBV7-2 and J is TRBJ2-2; tentative D call: TRBD2 (6 bases). Trimming pared 6 bases from V and 3 bases from J, leaving 20 bases between. The CDR3 has 17 residues. In germline, CDR1 is SGHTA, CDR2 FQGNSA. CDR3 bases: TGTGCCAGCAGGTCAAGTGGGGCTAGCGCCTACACCGGGGAGCTGTTTTTT. It codes for CASRSSGASAYTGELFF.

This clonotype was found many times. V and J are TRBV7-2 and TRBJ2-4; 7 bases agree with TRBD2. The CDR3 spans 14 residues. Germline loops: CDR1 SGHTA, CDR2 FQGNSA. V shed 2 bases and J 7 bases; nucleotides not matched to a gene: 5. DNA of the CDR3: TGTGCCAGCAGCTTATCGCTGGGGGGGAACATTCAGTACTTC. It encodes CASSLSLGGNIQYF. Combining the CDR3 with reference TRBV7-2 and TRBJ2-4 gives the whole variable domain GAGVSQSPSNKVTEKGKDVELRCDPISGHTALYWYRQSLGQGLEFLIYFQGNSAPDKSGLPSDRFSAERTGGSVSTLTIQRTQQEDSAVYLCASSLSLGGNIQYFGAGTRLSVL.

This clonotype was counted ten times or more. The chain links TRBV7-8 to TRBJ2-7; 9 bases are a match to TRBD2. The germline gives CDR1 SGHVS, CDR2 FQNEAQ. The CDR3 loop spans 15 amino acids. V was clipped by 1 base and J by 2 bases; unmatched bases: 3. In DNA, the CDR3 is TGTGCCAGCAGCTTAGTCGCTAGCGGGACCTACGAGCAGTACTTC. This sequence encodes CASSLVASGTYEQYF.

This clonotype was found a few times. The chain couples TRBV9 to TRBJ2-3; 8 nucleotides agree with TRBD2. Germline V gene sequence: CDR1 SGDLS, CDR2 YYNGEE. V shed 0 bases, J shed 2 bases, and the junction held 5 bases outside the gene matches. The CDR3 has 16 amino acids. CDR3 sequence: CASSVVAGPPTDTQYF. The CDR3 DNA sequence: TGTGCCAGCAGCGTAGTAGCGGGGCCCCCCACAGATACGCAGTATTTT. Complete variable domain (other parts from reference TRBV9 and TRBJ2-3): DSGVTQTPKHLITATGQRVTLRCSPRSGDLSVYWYQQSLDQGLQFLIQYYNGEERAKGNILERFSAQQFPDLHSELNLSSLELGDSALYFCASSVVAGPPTDTQYFGPGTRLTVL.

This clonotype was recorded once. The chain carries TRBV12-3 or TRBV12-4 and TRBJ2-1; 12 bases agree with TRBD2. The CDR3 is 16 amino acids. The ends lost 4 bases at V and 3 bases at J; junction bases unmatched: 4. CDR3 nucleotides: TGTGCCAGCAGTTCACGGACTAGCGGGGACTACAATGAGCAGTTCTTC. Residues: CASSSRTSGDYNEQFF.

The chain combines TRBV20-1 with TRBJ2-1, with no clear D. Trimming removed 5 bases from V and 5 bases from J, with 16 bases in between. The CDR3 is made up of 14 amino acids. Germline V CDR1 and CDR2: DFQATT, SNEGSKA (reference sequence). For the CDR3, the DNA is TGCAGTGCTGGCCGGCCATTCCCCCACAATGAGCAGTTCTTC. Protein sequence: CSAGRPFPHNEQFF.

This clonotype was recorded a few times. The chain employs TRBV20-1 and TRBJ2-2; tentatively, D is TRBD1 (6 bases). V was trimmed by 0 bases and J by 0 bases, leaving 8 bases between them. Germline assignment: CDR1 DFQATT and CDR2 SNEGSKA (reference sequence). The length of the CDR3 is 15 residues. The CDR3 sequence: CSAREDSANTGELFF. The CDR3 DNA is TGCAGTGCTAGAGAGGACAGTGCGAACACCGGGGAGCTGTTTTTT.